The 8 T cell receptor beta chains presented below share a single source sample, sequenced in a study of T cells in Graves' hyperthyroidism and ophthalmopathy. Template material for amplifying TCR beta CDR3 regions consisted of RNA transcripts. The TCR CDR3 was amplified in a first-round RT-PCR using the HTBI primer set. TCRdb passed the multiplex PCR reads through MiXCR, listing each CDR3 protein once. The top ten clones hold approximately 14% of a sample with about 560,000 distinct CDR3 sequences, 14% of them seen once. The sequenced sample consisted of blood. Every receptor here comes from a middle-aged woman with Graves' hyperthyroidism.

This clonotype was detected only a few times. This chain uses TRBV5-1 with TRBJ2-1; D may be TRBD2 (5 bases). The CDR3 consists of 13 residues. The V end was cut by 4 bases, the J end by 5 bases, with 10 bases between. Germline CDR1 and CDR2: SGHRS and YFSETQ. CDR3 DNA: TGCGCCAGCAGCAACAGAGGGCACAATGAGCAGTTCTTC. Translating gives CASSNRGHNEQFF. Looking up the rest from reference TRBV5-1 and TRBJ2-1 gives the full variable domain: KAGVTQTPRYLIKTRGQQVTLSCSPISGHRSVSWYQQTPGQGLQFLFEYFSETQRNKGNFPGRFSGRQFSNSRSEMNVSTLELGDSALYLCASSNRGHNEQFFGPGTRLTVL.

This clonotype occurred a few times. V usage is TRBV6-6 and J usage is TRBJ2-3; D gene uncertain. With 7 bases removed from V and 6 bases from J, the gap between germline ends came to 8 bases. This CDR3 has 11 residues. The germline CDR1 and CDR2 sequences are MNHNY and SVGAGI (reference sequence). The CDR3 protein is CASTVGDTQYF. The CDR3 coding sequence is TGTGCCAGCACGGTGGGTGATACGCAGTATTTT.

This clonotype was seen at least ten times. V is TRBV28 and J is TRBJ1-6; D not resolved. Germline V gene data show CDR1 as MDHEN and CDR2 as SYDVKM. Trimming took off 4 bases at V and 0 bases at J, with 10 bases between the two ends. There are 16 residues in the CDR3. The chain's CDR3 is CASSSASSSYNSPLHF. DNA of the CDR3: TGTGCCAGCAGTTCCGCTTCGAGCTCCTATAATTCACCCCTCCACTTT.

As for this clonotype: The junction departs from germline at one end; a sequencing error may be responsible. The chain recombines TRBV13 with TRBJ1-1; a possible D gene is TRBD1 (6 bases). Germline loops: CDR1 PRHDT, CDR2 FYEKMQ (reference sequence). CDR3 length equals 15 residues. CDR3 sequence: CASSIGGGGGTEAFF. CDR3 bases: TGTGCCAGCAGCATAGGAGGGGGGGGGGGCACTGAAGCTTTCTTT.

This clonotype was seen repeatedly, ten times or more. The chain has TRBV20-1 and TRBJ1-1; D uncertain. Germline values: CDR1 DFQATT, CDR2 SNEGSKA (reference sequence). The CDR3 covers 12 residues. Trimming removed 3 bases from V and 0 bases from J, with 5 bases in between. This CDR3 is CSARRMNTEAFF. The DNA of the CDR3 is TGCAGTGCTAGGCGGATGAACACTGAAGCTTTCTTT.

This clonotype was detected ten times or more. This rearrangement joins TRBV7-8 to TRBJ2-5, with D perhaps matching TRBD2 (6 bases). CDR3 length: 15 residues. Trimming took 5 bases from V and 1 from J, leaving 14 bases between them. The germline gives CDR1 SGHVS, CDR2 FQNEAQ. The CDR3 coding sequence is TGTGCCAGCAGCCCCGCGATAGCGGTCCAAGAGACCCAGTACTTC. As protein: CASSPAIAVQETQYF.

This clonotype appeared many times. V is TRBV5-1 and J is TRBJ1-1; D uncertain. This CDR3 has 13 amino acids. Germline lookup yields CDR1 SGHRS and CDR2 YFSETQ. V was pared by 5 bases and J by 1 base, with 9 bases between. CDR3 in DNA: TGCGCCAGCAGTTGGGAGGCGAACACTGAAGCTTTCTTT. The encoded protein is CASSWEANTEAFF.

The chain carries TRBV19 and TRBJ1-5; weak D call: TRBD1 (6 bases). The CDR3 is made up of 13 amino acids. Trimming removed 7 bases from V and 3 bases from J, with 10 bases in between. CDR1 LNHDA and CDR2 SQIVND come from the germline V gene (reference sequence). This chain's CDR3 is CASIGGNNQPQHF. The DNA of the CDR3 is TGTGCCAGTATAGGGGGAAACAATCAGCCCCAGCATTTT.